This passage covers 20 T cell receptor beta chains from one sample sequenced in a study of blood T cell repertoires in COVID-19. Using immunoSEQ multiplex PCR, the repertoire was profiled, and TCRdb retains in-frame clones only, with some absent. This table has about 120,000 clones, 81% appearing once. The sequencing sample was made of peripheral blood. Source of these receptors: a human donor in a cohort sampled during active COVID-19.

The chain links TRBV4-2 to TRBJ2-1; possibly TRBD1 for D (5 bases). This CDR3 spans 14 amino acids. Germline V lookup: CDR1 LGHNA, CDR2 YNFKEQ. With 2 bases removed from V and 5 bases from J, the gap between germline ends came to 10 bases. The DNA of the CDR3 is TGTGCCAGCAGCCAACAACAGGAAGACAATGAGCAGTTCTTC. Its translation is CASSQQQEDNEQFF.

This clone was detected only once. J is TRBJ2-7 and V is TRBV5-8; D possibly corresponds to TRBD1 (5 bases). CDR3 size: 15 residues. V lost 4 bases, J lost 3 bases, and 17 bases lay in between. Per germline, CDR1 SGHTS and CDR2 YDEGEE. The CDR3 loop reads CASSVGGQGVYEQYF. As DNA, the CDR3 is TGTGCCAGCAGCGTAGGTGGACAAGGGGTCTACGAGCAGTACTTC.

The rearrangement links TRBV12-3 or TRBV12-4 to TRBJ1-2, with D unclear. V was cut by 6 bases and J by 0 bases, with 5 bases left in between. The CDR3 has 12 amino acids. Here the CDR3 DNA reads TGTGCCAGCAGCCAGACTAACTATGGCTACACCTTC. Translation gives CASSQTNYGYTF.

CDR3 nucleotides: TGTGCCAGCACCCCCAGGAGGGGACAGGGCCAAGAGACCCAGTACTTC. Protein: CASTPRRGQGQETQYF. V gene TRBV7-2 combines with J gene TRBJ2-5; TRBD1 agrees at 9 bases. The CDR3 is made up of 16 amino acids. With V trimmed by 7 bases and J by 1 base, 10 bases remained unmatched. CDR1 is SGHTA, CDR2 FQGNSA, per germline. Supplemented by reference TRBV7-2 and TRBJ2-5, the full variable domain reads GAGVSQSPSNKVTEKGKDVELRCDPISGHTALYWYRQSLGQGLEFLIYFQGNSAPDKSGLPSDRFSAERTGGSVSTLTIQRTQQEDSAVYLCASTPRRGQGQETQYFGPGTRLLVL.

The rearrangement uses TRBV5-1 and TRBJ2-7; 9 nucleotides line up with TRBD1. Germline V gene lookup returns CDR1 SGHRS and CDR2 YFSETQ. V trimming: 5 bases; J trimming: 3 bases; junction bases outside the gene matches: 6. CDR3 size: 14 residues. This CDR3 reads CASRYRDRDYEQYF. The DNA for the CDR3 is TGCGCCAGCAGATATAGGGACAGGGACTACGAGCAGTACTTC.

The chain combines TRBV28 with TRBJ2-7; 7 bases fit TRBD1. The CDR3 runs 17 residues. J was trimmed by 0 bases and V by 6 bases; bases with no gene match: 14. Germline V gives CDR1 MDHEN, CDR2 SYDVKM. CDR3 nucleotide sequence: TGTGCCAGCAGGCCGCCCACGGGGACAGAAAGCTCCTACGAGCAGTACTTC. As protein: CASRPPTGTESSYEQYF.

This rearrangement joins TRBV4-2 to TRBJ2-5; tentatively, D is TRBD1 (8 bases). V lost 6 bases, J lost 4 bases, and 15 bases lay in between. The CDR3 spans 14 residues. Germline V gene sequence: CDR1 LGHNA, CDR2 YNFKEQ. CDR3 sequence (DNA): TGTGCCAGCAGAGACAGGGGAGGGGGAGAGACCCAGTACTTC. Its translation: CASRDRGGGETQYF.

In its sample, this clone was seen once. The V call is TRBV7-2, the J call TRBJ1-2; D uncertain. Trimming shortened V by 5 bases and J by 6 bases, and 13 bases separated the two germline ends. The CDR3 runs to 13 residues. Germline CDR1 is SGHTA and CDR2 is FQGNSA. The chain's CDR3 is CASSPSRPHGYTF. Here the CDR3 DNA reads TGTGCCAGCAGCCCATCCAGGCCTCATGGCTACACCTTC.

V and J are TRBV5-4 and TRBJ1-1, with TRBD1 identical over 9 bases. This CDR3 region has 15 residues. J gave up 4 bases and V 4 bases, and 8 bases lay outside the gene matches. Germline-derived CDR1 and CDR2 are SGHNT and YYREEE (reference sequence). The CDR3 loop is CASSKGQGVGTEAFF. The CDR3 coding sequence is TGTGCCAGCAGCAAGGGACAGGGTGTGGGCACTGAAGCTTTCTTT.

The chain employs TRBV5-1 and TRBJ2-3, with TRBD2 matching 8 bases. With 5 bases clipped from V and 0 bases from J, the junction kept 20 bases outside the gene matches. Germline CDR1 is SGHRS and CDR2 is YFSETQ. The CDR3 contains 20 residues. CDR3 amino acids: CASRRRTGGGREASTDTQYF. The DNA of the CDR3 is TGCGCCAGCAGAAGAAGGACCGGGGGCGGGCGGGAGGCGAGCACAGATACGCAGTATTTT. Full variable domain (remainder filled in from reference TRBV5-1 and TRBJ2-3): KAGVTQTPRYLIKTRGQQVTLSCSPISGHRSVSWYQQTPGQGLQFLFEYFSETQRNKGNFPGRFSGRQFSNSRSEMNVSTLELGDSALYLCASRRRTGGGREASTDTQYFGPGTRLTVL.

As DNA, the CDR3 is TGCAGCGCCAGTGGGCGGGGAAGCTACACCTTC. Amino acid sequence: CSASGRGSYTF. The chain recombines TRBV29-1 with TRBJ1-2; D ambiguous. V lost 7 bases, J lost 9 bases, and 15 bases lay in between. The germline V gene encodes CDR1 SQVTM and CDR2 ANQGSEA. CDR3 length equals 11 residues.

The V call is TRBV4-1, the J call TRBJ1-1; maybe TRBD1 (6 bases). This CDR3 is 17 amino acids long. In germline, CDR1 is MGHRA, CDR2 YSYEKL. V lost 2 bases, J lost 4 bases, and 20 bases lay in between. The CDR3 DNA follows: TGCGCCAGCAGCCAACACTACCCCGGGGGGCAGGGCACTGAAGCTTTCTTT. Translating it yields CASSQHYPGGQGTEAFF.

The chain joins TRBV28 to TRBJ1-4; possibly TRBD1 for D (6 bases). The CDR3 totals 14 residues. Trimming cost V 10 bases and J 5 bases, with 17 bases left between them. Germline CDR1 and CDR2: MDHEN and SYDVKM. The DNA for the CDR3 is TGTGCCATCTCCGGGACAACGTTCAATGAAAAACTGTTTTTT. Its protein product is CAISGTTFNEKLFF.

The rearrangement links TRBV7-6 to TRBJ1-5; D is uncertain. V was pared by 1 base and J by 6 bases, with 13 bases between. The length of the CDR3 is 15 residues. Looked up from germline, CDR1 is SGHVS and CDR2 is FNYEAQ. As DNA, the CDR3 is TGTGCCAGCAGCTTAGGAGGCCTCAAAGGTCAGCCCCAGCATTTT. It yields the protein CASSLGGLKGQPQHF.

The gene calls are TRBV7-2 and TRBJ2-5, with 8 nucleotides matching TRBD2. V was clipped by 1 base and J by 7 bases; unmatched bases: 8. Germline CDR1 reads SGHTA; CDR2 reads FQGNSA. The CDR3 runs 15 residues. DNA for the CDR3: TGTGCCAGCAGCTTAGACGGGGGGGGTGGTAGGACCCAGTACTTC. Encoded protein: CASSLDGGGGRTQYF.

The chain links TRBV7-2 to TRBJ1-1, with D possibly TRBD1 on 6 matching bases. There are 13 residues in the CDR3. The V gene's germline CDR1 is SGHTA and CDR2 FQGNSA. Trimming removed 4 bases at V and 3 bases at J, with 9 bases between. This CDR3 is CASSSGQYTEAFF. The CDR3 DNA follows: TGTGCCAGCAGCTCTGGACAGTACACTGAAGCTTTCTTT.

The genes are TRBV7-2 and TRBJ2-1; TRBD2 aligns across 9 bases. CDR3 size: 15 residues. CDR1 and CDR2 (germline): SGHTA, FQGNSA. Losses at the gene ends were 0 bases for V and 9 bases for J; bases not matched to a gene: 6. CDR3 sequence reads: CASSLALAGKGEQFF. The CDR3 DNA is TGTGCCAGCAGCTTAGCACTAGCGGGTAAGGGTGAGCAGTTCTTC.

The CDR3 DNA is TGTGCCAGCAGCTCGAGCGCACTAGCGGGAAGGCGACTCGAGCAGTACTTC. It encodes CASSSSALAGRRLEQYF. The V gene is TRBV7-2, the J gene TRBJ2-7; 10 bases map to TRBD2. The CDR3 has 17 residues. Per germline, CDR1 SGHTA and CDR2 FQGNSA. Trimming took 4 bases from V and 6 from J; bases not matched to a gene: 15.

This rearrangement joins TRBV27 to TRBJ2-4; TRBD1 agrees at 10 bases. The junction had 6 bases not matched to a gene; V was cut back by 6 bases and J by 1 base. The CDR3 spans 16 residues. The germline CDR1 and CDR2 sequences are MNHEY and SMNVEV (reference sequence). The CDR3 region has the DNA TGTGCCAGCAGCCAGGGACAGGGGTTTGCCAAAAACATTCAGTACTTC. It yields the protein CASSQGQGFAKNIQYF.

The rearrangement joins TRBV7-6 to TRBJ2-5, with 7 bases lining up with TRBD1. The CDR3 spans 14 residues. The germline gives CDR1 SGHVS, CDR2 FNYEAQ. J lost 4 bases, V lost 5 bases, and 7 bases had no gene match. CDR3 loop: CASSLQRGRETQYF. CDR3 bases: TGTGCCAGCAGCCTCCAAAGGGGGCGAGAGACCCAGTACTTC.